Listed here are 7 T cell receptor beta chains from one sample, sequenced in a study of blood T cell repertoires in COVID-19. Assay: immunoSEQ multiplex PCR; the TCRdb copy retains only in-frame clones and omits some. This table has 180,000 or so clones, roughly 85% appearing once. Sequences were obtained from peripheral blood. These receptors originate from a woman older than 75 with acute or convalescent COVID-19.

This chain uses TRBV5-1 with TRBJ2-7, with a possible D match to TRBD2 (6 bases). CDR1 is SGHRS and CDR2 is YFSETQ in the germline V gene. The CDR3 contains 16 residues. Trimming shortened V by 3 bases and J by 4 bases, and 20 bases separated the two germline ends. In nucleotides, the CDR3 is TGCGCCAGCAGCTCCCAGGGTAGCGGACGAGGGTACGAGCAGTACTTC. Translation gives CASSSQGSGRGYEQYF.

The rearrangement joins TRBV4-3 to TRBJ2-6; 7 bases are shared with TRBD1. The CDR3 covers 16 residues. Germline lookup yields CDR1 LGHNA and CDR2 YSLEER. With 2 bases clipped from V and 2 bases from J, the junction kept 3 bases outside the gene matches. DNA of the CDR3: TGCGCCAGCAGCCAATTGACAGGGACTGGGGCCAACGTCCTGACTTTC. This codes for CASSQLTGTGANVLTF.

This chain links TRBV7-8 with TRBJ1-6; TRBD1 aligns across 8 bases. CDR1 is SGHVS and CDR2 is FQNEAQ in the germline V gene. The CDR3 length is 14 residues. V shed 2 bases, J shed 10 bases, and the junction held 4 bases outside the gene matches. CDR3: CASSLNAGGSPLHF. CDR3 DNA sequence: TGTGCCAGCAGCTTAAATGCAGGGGGCTCACCCCTCCACTTT.

The rearrangement joins TRBV20-1 to TRBJ1-5, with D uncertain. The germline CDR1 and CDR2 sequences are DFQATT and SNEGSKA (reference sequence). This CDR3 is built from 12 residues. The V and J ends lost 5 bases and 4 bases respectively, with 9 bases between them. For the CDR3, the DNA is TGCAGTGCTGGTGACCAGAATCAGCCCCAGCATTTT. This translates into CSAGDQNQPQHF.

CDR3 in amino acids: CASSLPGQGTGELFF. The CDR3, as DNA: TGTGCCAGCAGTTTACCGGGACAGGGGACCGGGGAGCTGTTTTTT. This chain joins TRBV28 and TRBJ2-2; 10 nucleotides align to TRBD1. Germline CDR1 reads MDHEN; CDR2 reads SYDVKM. The CDR3 sequence is 15 residues long. V lost 2 bases to trimming and J lost 5 bases; unmatched junction nucleotides: 2. The full variable domain, in which reference TRBV28 and TRBJ2-2 provide the parts outside the CDR3, is DVKVTQSSRYLVKRTGEKVFLECVQDMDHENMFWYRQDPGLGLRLIYFSYDVKMKEKGDIPEGYSVSREKKERFSLILESASTNQTSMYLCASSLPGQGTGELFFGEGSRLTVL.

The chain employs TRBV19 and TRBJ2-1; 10 positions agree with TRBD2. J gave up 4 bases and V 6 bases, and 6 bases lay outside the gene matches. CDR1 LNHDA and CDR2 SQIVND come from the germline V gene (reference sequence). CDR3 length equals 15 residues. The CDR3 region is CASSQLAGPYNEQFF. The CDR3 DNA follows: TGTGCCAGTAGCCAACTAGCGGGACCTTACAATGAGCAGTTCTTC.

The rearrangement uses TRBV9 and TRBJ1-1; D is uncertain. Germline V CDR1 and CDR2: SGDLS, YYNGEE. V gave up 3 bases and J gave up 0 bases, with 9 bases separating them. The CDR3 contains 14 residues. The CDR3 reads CASSENTMNTEAFF. CDR3 in DNA: TGTGCCAGCAGCGAGAACACCATGAACACTGAAGCTTTCTTT.